This TCR beta chain was recorded in a study of OX40 agonist ivuxolimab in advanced cancers. The CDR3 extends over 15 amino acids. V was trimmed by 5 bases and J by 2 bases, leaving 16 bases between them. CDR1 and CDR2 (germline): LGHNA, YNFKEQ. Assay: immunoSEQ multiplex PCR; the TCRdb copy retains only in-frame clones and omits some. The profile shows 66,000 or so clones, 92% of them singletons. This sequence originates from an adult with an advanced solid tumor such as melanoma, head and neck, liver or kidney cancer. The chain combines TRBV4-2 with TRBJ2-7; D is perhaps TRBD2 (6 bases). The material sequenced was CD4+ or CD8+ T cells sorted from blood, taken in a trial of the OX40 agonist ivuxolimab. CDR3 DNA: TGTGCCAGCAGCAAGGAGGGTCTAGCGACCTACGAGCAGTACTTC. Its protein is CASSKEGLATYEQYF.